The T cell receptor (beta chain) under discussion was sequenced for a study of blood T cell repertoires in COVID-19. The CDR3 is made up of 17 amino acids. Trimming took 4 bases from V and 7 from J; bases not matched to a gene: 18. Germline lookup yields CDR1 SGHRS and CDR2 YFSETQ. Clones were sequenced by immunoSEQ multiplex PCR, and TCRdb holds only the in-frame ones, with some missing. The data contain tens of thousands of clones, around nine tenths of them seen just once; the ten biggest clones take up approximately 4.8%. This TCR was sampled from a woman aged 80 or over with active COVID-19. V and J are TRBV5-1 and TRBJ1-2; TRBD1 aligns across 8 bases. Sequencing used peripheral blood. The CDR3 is CASSQNAGQGAGGGYTF. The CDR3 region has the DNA TGCGCCAGCAGCCAAAACGCTGGGCAGGGGGCAGGAGGTGGCTACACCTTC. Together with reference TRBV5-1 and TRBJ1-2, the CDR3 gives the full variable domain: KAGVTQTPRYLIKTRGQQVTLSCSPISGHRSVSWYQQTPGQGLQFLFEYFSETQRNKGNFPGRFSGRQFSNSRSEMNVSTLELGDSALYLCASSQNAGQGAGGGYTFGSGTRLTVV.